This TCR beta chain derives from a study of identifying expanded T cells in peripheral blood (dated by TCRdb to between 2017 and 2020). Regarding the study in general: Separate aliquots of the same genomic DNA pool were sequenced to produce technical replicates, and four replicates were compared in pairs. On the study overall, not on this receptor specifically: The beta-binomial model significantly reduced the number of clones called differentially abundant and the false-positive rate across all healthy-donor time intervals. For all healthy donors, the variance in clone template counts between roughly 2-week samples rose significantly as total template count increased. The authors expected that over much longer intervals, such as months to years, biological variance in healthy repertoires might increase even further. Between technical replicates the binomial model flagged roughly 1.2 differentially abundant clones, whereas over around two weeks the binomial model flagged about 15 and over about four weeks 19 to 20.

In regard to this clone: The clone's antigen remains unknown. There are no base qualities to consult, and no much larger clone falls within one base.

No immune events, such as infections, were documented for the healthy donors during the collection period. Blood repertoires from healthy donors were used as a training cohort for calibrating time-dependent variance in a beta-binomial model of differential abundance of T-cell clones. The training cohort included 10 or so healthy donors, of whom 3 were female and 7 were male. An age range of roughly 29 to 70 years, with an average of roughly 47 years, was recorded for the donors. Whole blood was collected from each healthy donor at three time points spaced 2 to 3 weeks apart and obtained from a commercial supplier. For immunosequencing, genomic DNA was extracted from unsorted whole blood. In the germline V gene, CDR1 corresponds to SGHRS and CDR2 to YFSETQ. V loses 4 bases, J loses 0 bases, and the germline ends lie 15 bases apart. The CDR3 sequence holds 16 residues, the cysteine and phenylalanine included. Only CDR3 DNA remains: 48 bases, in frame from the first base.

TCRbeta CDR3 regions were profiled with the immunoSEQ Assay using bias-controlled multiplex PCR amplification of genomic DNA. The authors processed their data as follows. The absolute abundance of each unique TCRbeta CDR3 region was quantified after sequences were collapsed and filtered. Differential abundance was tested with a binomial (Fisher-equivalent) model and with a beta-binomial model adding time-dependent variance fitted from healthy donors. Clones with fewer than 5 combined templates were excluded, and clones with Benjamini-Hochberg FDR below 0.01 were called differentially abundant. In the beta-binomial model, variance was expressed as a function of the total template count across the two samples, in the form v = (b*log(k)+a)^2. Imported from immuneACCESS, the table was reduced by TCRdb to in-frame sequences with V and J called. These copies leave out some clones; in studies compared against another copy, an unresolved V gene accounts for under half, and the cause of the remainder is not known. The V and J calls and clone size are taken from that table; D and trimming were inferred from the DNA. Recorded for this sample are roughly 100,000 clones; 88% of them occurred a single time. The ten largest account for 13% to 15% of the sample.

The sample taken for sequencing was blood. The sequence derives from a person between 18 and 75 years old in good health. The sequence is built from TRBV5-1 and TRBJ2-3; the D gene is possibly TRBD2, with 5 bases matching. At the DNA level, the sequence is TGCGCCAGCAGCAGAGGGCTAGCAGATAGCACAGATACGCAGTATTTT. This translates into CASSRGLADSTDTQYF.